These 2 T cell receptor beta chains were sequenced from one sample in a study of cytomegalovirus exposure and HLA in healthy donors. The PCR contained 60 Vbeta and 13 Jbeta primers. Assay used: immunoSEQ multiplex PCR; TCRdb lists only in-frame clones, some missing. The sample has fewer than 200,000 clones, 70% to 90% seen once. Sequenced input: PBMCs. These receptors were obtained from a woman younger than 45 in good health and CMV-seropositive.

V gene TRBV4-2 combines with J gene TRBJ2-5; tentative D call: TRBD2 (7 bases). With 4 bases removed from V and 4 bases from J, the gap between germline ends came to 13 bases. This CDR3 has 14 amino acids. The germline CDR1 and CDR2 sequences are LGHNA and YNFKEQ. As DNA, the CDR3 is TGTGCCAGCAGCCTAGGGGGGGGGAGAGAGACCCAGTACTTC. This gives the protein CASSLGGGRETQYF.

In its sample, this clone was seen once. The CDR3 region has the DNA TGTGCCAGCAGCTTGGATCGGGGTACCTACGAGCAGTACTTC. The encoded protein is CASSLDRGTYEQYF. The chain recombines TRBV5-6 with TRBJ2-7, with D perhaps matching TRBD2 (5 bases). There are 14 residues in the CDR3. Per germline, CDR1 SGHDT and CDR2 YYEEEE. The V and J ends lost 0 bases and 2 bases respectively, with 9 bases between them.